The clone carrying this T cell receptor beta chain was counted at least ten times. Its matching antigen is unknown. The data originate from a study of neurological immune-mediated disorders. Deletions cut 2 bases from V and 12 bases from J, with 14 bases between. Germline values: CDR1 MNHEY, CDR2 SVGAGI. The CDR3 loop spans 13 amino acids. The cDNA came from 5'RACE with 10-nucleotide random UMIs. The output of every sequencing run, over 160 million TCR-beta sequences, came from 15-18 subjects. TCRdb re-called the 5' RACE reads with MiXCR, one entry per CDR3 protein. The top ten clones hold about 5.2% of a sample with some 46,000 distinct CDR3 sequences, 10% of them seen once. Study-wide findings and caveats: Private repertoires in all groups were suggested by the finding that expanded clones across subjects shared no CDR3 amino acid sequences.

Sequencing used PBMCs. This chain connects TRBV6-5 to TRBJ2-1; tentatively, D is TRBD1 or TRBD2 (5 bases each). The clonotype comes from a man aged 65-85 years with HTLV-1-associated myelopathy (HAM/TSP). The CDR3 is CASSYPGTWRQFF. CDR3 coding DNA: TGTGCCAGCAGTTACCCCGGGACGTGGAGGCAGTTCTTC.